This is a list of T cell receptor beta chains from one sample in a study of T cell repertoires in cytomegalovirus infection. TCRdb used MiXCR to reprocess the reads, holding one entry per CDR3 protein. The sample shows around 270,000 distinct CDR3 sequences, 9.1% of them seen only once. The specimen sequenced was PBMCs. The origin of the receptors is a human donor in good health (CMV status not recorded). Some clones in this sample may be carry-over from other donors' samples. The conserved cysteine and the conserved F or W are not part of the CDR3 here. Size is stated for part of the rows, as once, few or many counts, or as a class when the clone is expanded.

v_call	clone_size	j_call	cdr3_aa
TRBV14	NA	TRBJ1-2	ASSIKGQLGGYGYT
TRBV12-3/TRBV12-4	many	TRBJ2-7	ASRRTSGVLYEQY
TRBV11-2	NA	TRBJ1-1	ASSLGDPPGGENTEAF
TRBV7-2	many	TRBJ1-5	ASSSGDFNQPQH
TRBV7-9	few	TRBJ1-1	ASSLSTGLVAF
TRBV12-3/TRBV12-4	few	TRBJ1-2	ASSPPQFPDASYGYT
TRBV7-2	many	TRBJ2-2	ASSLRGLAGAKTGELF
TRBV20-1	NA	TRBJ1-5	SATHRGGSDQPQH
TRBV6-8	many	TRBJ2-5	ASSRTLQETQY
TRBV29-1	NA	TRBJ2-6	SVEERGTGSSGANVLT
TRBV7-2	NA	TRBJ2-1	ASSPALAASANEQF
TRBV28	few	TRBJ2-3	ASSTASGGFDTQY
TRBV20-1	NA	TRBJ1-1	SAPPPTGNTEAF
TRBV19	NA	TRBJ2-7	ASSPGQGAPYEQY
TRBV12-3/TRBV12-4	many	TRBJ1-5	ASTPTGRNQPQH
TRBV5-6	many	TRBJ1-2	ASSLLWKEVYGYT
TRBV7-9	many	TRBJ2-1	ASSTGTGEGREQF
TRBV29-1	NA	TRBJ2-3	SVEGSKYTQY
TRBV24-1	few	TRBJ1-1	ATSGQGSTEAF
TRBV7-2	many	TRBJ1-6	ASSSQQGGGSPLH
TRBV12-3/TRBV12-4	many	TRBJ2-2	ASRSRYTGELF
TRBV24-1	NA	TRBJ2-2	ATSESDRAYGELF
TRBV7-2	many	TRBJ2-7	ASSGGGAGSYEQY
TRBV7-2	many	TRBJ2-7	ASRSTGLEQY
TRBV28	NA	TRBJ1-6	ASSETGGTSPLH
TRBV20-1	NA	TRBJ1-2	SARTDPPNYGYT
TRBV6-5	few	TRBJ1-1	ASSYAGPTEAF
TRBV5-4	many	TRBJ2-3	ASSPGLAGLTDTQY
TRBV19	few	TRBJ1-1	ASILRWGSNTEAF
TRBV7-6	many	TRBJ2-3	ASSLAISSTDTQY
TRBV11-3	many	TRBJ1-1	ASSGWSRKFNTEAF
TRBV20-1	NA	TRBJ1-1	SANRVSDTEAF
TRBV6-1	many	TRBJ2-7	AAPLAPESSEQY
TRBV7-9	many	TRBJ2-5	ASSLGEQETQY
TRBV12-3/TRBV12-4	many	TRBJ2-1	ASFRSGRALNEQF
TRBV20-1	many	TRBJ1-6	SARPKTGYNSPLH
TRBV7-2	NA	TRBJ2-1	ASSITSGFMDNEQF
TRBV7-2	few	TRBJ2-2	ASSLSLAGGKTGELF
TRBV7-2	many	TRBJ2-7	ASSLEGVGSSYEQY
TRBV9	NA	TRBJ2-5	ASSATDRQETQY
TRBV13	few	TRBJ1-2	ASRPTGSYGYT